This TCR beta chain was profiled in a study of T cell repertoires in cytomegalovirus infection. Study in general: Both recently identified HLA-C-restricted and well-studied HLA-B-restricted CMV epitopes were used in the study. Study conclusions and caveats: Predominance within the ex vivo response was attributable to HLA-C-restricted CMV-specific TCR beta clonotypes. Cumulative public TCR beta family frequency identified carriers of CMV plus the relevant HLA.

In TCRdb, the reads were re-called with MiXCR into one record per CDR3 protein. The sample gives about a million distinct CDR3 sequences, more than 25% of which show up once; over 12% is in the top ten. The germline V gene has CDR1 SGHTA and CDR2 FQGNSA. Trimming took off 1 base at V and 1 base at J, with 13 bases between the two ends. The CDR3 is made up of 16 amino acids. This clonotype was picked up a small number of times. Its antigen is not known. The clonotype originates from a human donor in good health (CMV status not recorded). Some clones in this sample may be carry-over from other donors' samples. This rearrangement joins TRBV7-2 to TRBJ2-5; D uncertain. The sequences come from cultured CD8+ T cells from PBMCs, collected from culture after CMV antigen stimulation. In DNA, the CDR3 is TGTGCCAGCAGCTTAGTCCTACGGCGTGGCCAAGAGACCCAGTACTTC. Residues: CASSLVLRRGQETQYF. The whole variable domain, filled in from reference TRBV7-2 and TRBJ2-5, reads GAGVSQSPSNKVTEKGKDVELRCDPISGHTALYWYRQSLGQGLEFLIYFQGNSAPDKSGLPSDRFSAERTGGSVSTLTIQRTQQEDSAVYLCASSLVLRRGQETQYFGPGTRLLVL.